This is a list of T cell receptor beta chains from one sample in a study of T-cell reconstitution after alpha-beta-depleted transplantation in children. TCRdb processed the PCR reads anew with MiXCR; each CDR3 protein has one entry. The table has about 610,000 distinct CDR3 sequences, 20% to 30% seen once. Specimen: PBMCs, collected before TCRalphabeta/CD19-depleted stem cell transplant. These receptors were collected from a boy younger than two with Wiskott-Aldrich syndrome, due to receive a stem cell transplant. Each CDR3 is given with its conserved first and last residue. A D gene is named only where the DNA matches it firmly. Part of the rows lack a size; the others show once, few, many or a class for expanded clones.

v_gene	j_gene	abundance	d_gene	CDR3aa	CDR3nt
TRBV20-1	TRBJ2-4	few	-	CSARVGAGLNIQYF	TGCAGTGCTAGAGTTGGGGCGGGACTAAACATTCAGTACTTC
TRBV10-3	TRBJ2-5	few	TRBD2	CAISGLAGGREETQYF	TGTGCCATCAGCGGACTAGCGGGAGGGCGGGAAGAGACCCAGTACTTC
TRBV15	TRBJ2-4	once	-	CATSRGTLAKNIQYF	TGTGCCACCAGCAGAGGAACGTTAGCCAAAAACATTCAGTACTTC
TRBV9	TRBJ1-1	-	-	CASSRDMNTEAFF	TGTGCCAGCAGCCGAGATATGAACACTGAAGCTTTCTTT
TRBV6-1	TRBJ1-1	-	TRBD1	CASSLDRGGPEAFF	TGTGCCAGCAGTCTGGACAGGGGGGGTCCTGAAGCTTTCTTT
TRBV20-1	TRBJ2-3	-	-	CSARDLAASTDTQYF	TGCAGTGCTAGAGATTTGGCGGCTAGCACAGATACGCAGTATTTT
TRBV28	TRBJ1-1	-	-	CASSLRTSRGTEAFF	TGTGCCAGCAGTTTAAGGACGTCGAGAGGCACTGAAGCTTTCTTT
TRBV12-3/TRBV12-4	TRBJ2-5	-	TRBD1	CASSLAGQGGETQYF	TGTGCCAGCAGTTTAGCAGGACAGGGAGGTGAGACCCAGTACTTC
TRBV2	TRBJ2-7	-	-	CASTTGKYEQYF	TGTGCCAGCACTACGGGTAAATACGAGCAGTACTTC
TRBV4-1	TRBJ2-1	-	-	CASSQDLIPGEQFF	TGCGCCAGCAGCCAAGATTTGATTCCCGGTGAGCAGTTCTTC
TRBV25-1	TRBJ2-4	-	-	CASSDAGIAKNIQYF	TGTGCCAGCAGTGATGCAGGGATAGCCAAAAACATTCAGTACTTC
TRBV11-3	TRBJ2-3	-	-	CASSLDGTGDSPDTQYF	TGTGCCAGCAGCTTAGATGGGACGGGAGATTCCCCAGATACGCAGTATTTT
TRBV10-3	TRBJ1-2	once	TRBD1	CAISVQGANGYTF	TGTGCCATCAGCGTTCAGGGGGCTAATGGCTACACCTTC
TRBV9	TRBJ1-2	few	-	CASSVGVRDGDGYTF	TGTGCCAGCAGCGTAGGGGTTCGGGACGGGGATGGCTACACCTTC
TRBV30	TRBJ1-5	-	-	CAVDGLSNQPQHF	TGTGCCGTAGATGGGCTTTCCAATCAGCCCCAGCATTTT
TRBV2	TRBJ2-1	few	-	CASHGTPIHNEQFF	TGTGCCAGCCACGGGACACCTATTCACAATGAGCAGTTCTTC
TRBV30	TRBJ2-6	-	-	CAWSEDPGPSSGANVLTF	TGTGCCTGGAGTGAGGATCCCGGGCCCAGCTCTGGGGCCAACGTCCTGACTTTC
TRBV12-3/TRBV12-4	TRBJ2-3	few	TRBD2	CASSFGSGSSDTQYF	TGTGCCAGCAGTTTTGGTAGCGGGAGTTCGGATACGCAGTATTTT
TRBV7-2	TRBJ2-7	few	TRBD2	CASSLVLSGGSYEQYF	TGTGCCAGCAGCTTAGTGCTTAGCGGGGGGTCCTACGAGCAGTACTTC
TRBV5-5	TRBJ1-2	-	TRBD1	CASRYEGAKNGYTF	TGTGCCAGCAGGTACGAGGGGGCGAAGAATGGCTACACCTTC
TRBV2	TRBJ2-2	few	TRBD2	CTSCSRTSGSRSVGELFF	TGTACCAGCTGCTCCCGGACTAGCGGGAGTAGGTCGGTCGGGGAGCTGTTTTTT
TRBV29-1	TRBJ2-1	few	TRBD2	CSAFGLAGYNEQFF	TGCAGCGCTTTTGGACTAGCGGGCTACAATGAGCAGTTCTTC
TRBV12-3/TRBV12-4	TRBJ2-2	few	-	CASRRWGRSGGELFF	TGTGCCAGCAGGCGCTGGGGGAGATCGGGCGGGGAGCTGTTTTTT
TRBV11-1	TRBJ2-1	-	TRBD2	CASSPPGLAGGASYNEQFF	TGTGCCAGCAGCCCACCGGGACTAGCGGGGGGTGCCTCCTACAATGAGCAGTTCTTC
TRBV7-8	TRBJ1-2	-	TRBD1	CASSFLDRAGYTF	TGTGCCAGCAGCTTCTTGGACAGGGCCGGCTACACCTTC
TRBV7-9	TRBJ1-3	-	TRBD1	CASIQPGTGAGNTIYF	TGTGCCAGCATACAACCCGGGACAGGGGCTGGAAACACCATATATTTT
TRBV7-2	TRBJ1-2	-	-	CASSLVDGSYGYTF	TGTGCCAGCAGCTTAGTGGACGGGTCCTATGGCTACACCTTC
TRBV5-1	TRBJ2-1	many	TRBD2	CASRTSGAYNEQFF	TGCGCCAGCCGAACTAGCGGGGCTTACAATGAGCAGTTCTTC
TRBV5-1	TRBJ2-7	-	-	CASSTGVTYEQYF	TGCGCCAGCTCCACCGGCGTCACCTACGAGCAGTACTTC
TRBV20-1	TRBJ1-2	-	-	CSAWATIYGYTF	TGCAGTGCTTGGGCCACCATTTATGGCTACACCTTC
TRBV5-1	TRBJ2-4	few	TRBD2	CASSLMGLAENIQYF	TGCGCCAGCAGCTTGATGGGACTAGCGGAAAACATTCAGTACTTC
TRBV20-1	TRBJ2-3	-	-	CSATPGPSTDTQYF	TGCAGTGCCACCCCGGGACCAAGCACAGATACGCAGTATTTT
TRBV29-1	TRBJ1-5	few	-	CSVSDSSNQPQHF	TGCAGCGTTTCCGACAGTAGCAATCAGCCCCAGCATTTT
TRBV5-1	TRBJ2-7	-	-	CASSPWDGAPCEQYF	TGCGCCAGCAGCCCTTGGGACGGGGCCCCTTGCGAGCAGTACTTC
TRBV6-2/TRBV6-3	TRBJ2-1	-	TRBD1	CASSYGDRSSYNEQFF	TGTGCCAGCAGTTACGGGGACAGGAGCTCCTACAATGAGCAGTTCTTC